Below, one T cell receptor beta chain is given with its context. This sample was taken from a study of technical replicates of blood from several donors. The germline V gene has CDR1 SGHDT and CDR2 YYEEEE. Unmatched junction bases numbered 8, after V lost 3 bases and J lost 2 bases. This CDR3 comprises 17 residues. Sequenced by immunoSEQ multiplex PCR; TCRdb stores in-frame clones only, minus some. The table shows roughly 79,000 clones, with approximately 94% occurring only once. The clonotype was recovered from a human donor in good health. J is TRBJ2-7 and V is TRBV5-6, with 13 bases fitting TRBD2. Material for sequencing was T cells isolated from PBMCs. CDR3 sequence reads: CASSSGLAGEETYEQYF. CDR3 nucleotides: TGTGCCAGCAGCTCTGGACTAGCGGGAGAAGAAACCTACGAGCAGTACTTC.